This paragraph reports one TCR beta chain. What it binds is not known. CDR3 length: 17 amino acids. The germline gives CDR1 WSHSY, CDR2 SAAADI. The junction had 9 bases not matched to a gene; V was cut back by 3 bases and J by 1 base. Amplification used 60 Vbeta primers and 13 Jbeta primers. Profiling relied on immunoSEQ multiplex PCR, and the TCRdb table lists in-frame clones only, not all of them. There are roughly 81,000 clones in the sample; 65% to 80% occur only once, and 2% to 3% lies in the top ten. These data come from a study of cytomegalovirus exposure and HLA in healthy donors. General observations from the study: Researchers reported in a later analysis that common viral pathogens appeared linked to several top clusters. Being productive about 87% or about 30% of the time was typical of most TCR beta V segments in an earlier analysis.

The TCR was taken from a young man in good health and CMV-seronegative. Sequencing was performed on PBMCs. V gene TRBV10-2 combines with J gene TRBJ2-3; 8 nucleotides align to TRBD2. The CDR3 nucleotides are TGCGCCAGCAGTGAAGCGGGAGTCGGCACGGGCACAGATACGCAGTATTTT. Residues: CASSEAGVGTGTDTQYF.